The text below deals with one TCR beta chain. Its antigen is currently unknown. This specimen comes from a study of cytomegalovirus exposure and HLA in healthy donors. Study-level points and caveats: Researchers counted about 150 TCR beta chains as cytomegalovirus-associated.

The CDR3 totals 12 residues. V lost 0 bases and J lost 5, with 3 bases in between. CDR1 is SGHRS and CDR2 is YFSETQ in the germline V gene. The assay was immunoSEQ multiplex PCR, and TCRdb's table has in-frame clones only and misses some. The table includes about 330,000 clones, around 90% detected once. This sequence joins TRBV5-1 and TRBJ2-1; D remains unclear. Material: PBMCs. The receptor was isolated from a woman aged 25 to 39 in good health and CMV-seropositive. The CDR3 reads CASSLGNNEQFF. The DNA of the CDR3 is TGCGCCAGCAGCTTGGGGAACAATGAGCAGTTCTTC.